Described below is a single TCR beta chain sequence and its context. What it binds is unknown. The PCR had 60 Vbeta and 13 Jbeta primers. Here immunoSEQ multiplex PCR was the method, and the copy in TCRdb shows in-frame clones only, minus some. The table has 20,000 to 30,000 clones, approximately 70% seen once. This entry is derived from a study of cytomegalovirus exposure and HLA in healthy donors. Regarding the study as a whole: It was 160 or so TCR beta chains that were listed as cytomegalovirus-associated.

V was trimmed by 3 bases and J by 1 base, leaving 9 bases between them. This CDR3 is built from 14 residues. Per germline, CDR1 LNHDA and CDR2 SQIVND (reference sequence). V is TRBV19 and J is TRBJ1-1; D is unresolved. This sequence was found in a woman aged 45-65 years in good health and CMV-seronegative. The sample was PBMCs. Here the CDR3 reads CASSIFDKNTEAFF. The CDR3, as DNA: TGTGCCAGTAGTATTTTCGACAAGAACACTGAAGCTTTCTTT.